The entry below gives a single T cell receptor (beta chain) sequence along with its context. The record originates from a study of T-cell reconstitution after alpha-beta-depleted transplantation in children. Researchers prepared the TCRbeta library using unique molecular identifiers, the study reports. A single record per CDR3 protein comes from TCRdb applying MiXCR to the PCR reads. The sample includes nearly 550,000 distinct CDR3 sequences, about 18% of them seen just once. The CDR3 has 14 residues. V lost 6 bases and J lost 0, with 8 bases in between. J is TRBJ1-4 and V is TRBV12-3 or TRBV12-4; D is unresolved. The sample was PBMCs from the stem cell graft donor, taken from the stem cell graft. The clonotype was recovered from a human donor who donated a stem cell graft to a child with acute lymphoblastic leukemia. In DNA form, the CDR3 reads TGTGCCAGCAGCCCCTTTGCAACTAATGAAAAACTGTTTTTT. Translation: CASSPFATNEKLFF.